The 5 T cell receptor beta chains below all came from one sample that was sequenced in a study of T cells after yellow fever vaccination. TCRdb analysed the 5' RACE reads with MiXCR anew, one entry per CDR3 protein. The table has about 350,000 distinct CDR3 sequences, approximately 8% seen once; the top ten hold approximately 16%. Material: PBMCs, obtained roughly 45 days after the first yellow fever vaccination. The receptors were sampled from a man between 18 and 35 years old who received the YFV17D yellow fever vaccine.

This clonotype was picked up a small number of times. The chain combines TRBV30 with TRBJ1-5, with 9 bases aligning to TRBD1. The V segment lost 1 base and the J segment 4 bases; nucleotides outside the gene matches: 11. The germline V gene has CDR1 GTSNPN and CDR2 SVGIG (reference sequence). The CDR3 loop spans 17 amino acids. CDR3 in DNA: TGTGCCTGGAGTGAGGGACAGGGAAGTTGGTGGAATCAGCCCCAGCATTTT. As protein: CAWSEGQGSWWNQPQHF.

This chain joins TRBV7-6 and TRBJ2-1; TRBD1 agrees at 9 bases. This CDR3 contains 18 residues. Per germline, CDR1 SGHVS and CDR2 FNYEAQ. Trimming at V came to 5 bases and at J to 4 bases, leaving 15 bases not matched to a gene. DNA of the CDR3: TGTGCCAGCAGCCGCCAGCGGGACAGGGAAAGGGCTTACAATGAGCAGTTCTTC. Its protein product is CASSRQRDRERAYNEQFF.

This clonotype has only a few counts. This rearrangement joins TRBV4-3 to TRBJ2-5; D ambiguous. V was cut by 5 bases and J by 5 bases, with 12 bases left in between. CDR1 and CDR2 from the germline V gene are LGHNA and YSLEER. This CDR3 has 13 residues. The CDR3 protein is CASSARVLETQYF. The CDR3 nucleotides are TGCGCCAGCAGCGCTAGGGTTTTGGAGACCCAGTACTTC.

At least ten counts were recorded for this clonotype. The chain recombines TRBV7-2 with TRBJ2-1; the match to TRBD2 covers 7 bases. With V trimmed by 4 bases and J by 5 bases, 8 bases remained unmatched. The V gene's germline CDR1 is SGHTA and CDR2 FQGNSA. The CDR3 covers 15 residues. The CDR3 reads CASSSTLAANNEQFF. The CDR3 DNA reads TGTGCCAGCAGCTCCACCCTAGCGGCCAACAATGAGCAGTTCTTC.

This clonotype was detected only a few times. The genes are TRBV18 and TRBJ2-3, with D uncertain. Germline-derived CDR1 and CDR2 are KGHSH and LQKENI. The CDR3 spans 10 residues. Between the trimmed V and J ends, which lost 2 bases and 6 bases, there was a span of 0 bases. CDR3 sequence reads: CASSPDTQYF. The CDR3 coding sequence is TGTGCCAGCTCACCAGATACGCAGTATTTT.